This record covers a single T cell receptor (beta chain). Its antigen is undetermined. Together with a sample-barcoded 5' primer, a J-beta primer mix was included in a second PCR lasting 7 to 11 cycles. One entry per CDR3 protein results from TCRdb running MiXCR on the 5' RACE reads. The table includes over a million distinct CDR3 sequences, roughly 43% detected once. This sample was included in a study of blood T cells in healthy people across ages. Whole-study findings and limits: Researchers said unsorted PBMCs prevented a conclusive naive versus antigen-experienced comparison. Strong correlation was found linking TCR beta diversity to naive T cell percentage.

The ends were cut back, 4 bases at V and 4 bases at J, with 12 bases in the middle. This CDR3 region has 13 residues. Germline V gives CDR1 SGHRS, CDR2 YFSETQ. The study recruited healthy Caucasian donors from Russia who were aged about 6 to 100. Sequencing was done on a sample of blood. This clonotype was sampled from a young woman in good health. This chain uses TRBV5-1 with TRBJ2-7; the D gene is possibly TRBD2 (6 bases). CDR3 nucleotides: TGCGCCAGCAGCCCGCAGGAGGGATACGAGCAGTACTTC. Translated, it gives CASSPQEGYEQYF. Together with reference TRBV5-1 and TRBJ2-7, the CDR3 gives the full variable domain: KAGVTQTPRYLIKTRGQQVTLSCSPISGHRSVSWYQQTPGQGLQFLFEYFSETQRNKGNFPGRFSGRQFSNSRSEMNVSTLELGDSALYLCASSPQEGYEQYFGPGTRLTVT.